The rows below give T cell receptor beta chains drawn from one sample of a study of Graves' ophthalmopathy and Graves' hyperthyroidism. One entry per CDR3 protein results from TCRdb running MiXCR on the multiplex PCR reads. The sample comprises 400,000 to 500,000 distinct CDR3 sequences, under 25% of which are singletons, and under 3% rests with the top ten. Sample: peripheral blood. These receptors were taken from a woman between 18 and 30 years old with stable Graves' hyperthyroidism. The CDR3 runs from the conserved cysteine through the conserved F or W. A D gene is named only where the DNA matches it firmly. Expanded clones are given a class, and other clones once, few, many or no size at all.

size | J | D | V | CDR3 | DNA
many | TRBJ1-2 | - | TRBV12-3/TRBV12-4 | CASSFEGIGYGYTF | TGTGCCAGCAGTTTTGAGGGGATAGGCTATGGCTACACCTTC
many | TRBJ1-1 | - | TRBV10-1 | CASSPNRNTEAFF | TGCGCCAGTTCGCCAAACAGGAACACTGAAGCTTTCTTT
- | TRBJ1-2 | - | TRBV11-2 | CASSFRDSFYGYTF | TGTGCCAGCAGCTTCCGGGACTCCTTCTATGGCTACACCTTC
many | TRBJ2-7 | - | TRBV28 | CASSPPPHWAGDYEQYF | TGTGCCAGCAGTCCACCCCCCCACTGGGCAGGGGACTACGAGCAGTACTTC
many | TRBJ1-2 | - | TRBV12-3/TRBV12-4 | CASSLTPQGIPYGYTF | TGTGCCAGCAGTTTGACCCCCCAGGGTATACCCTATGGCTACACCTTC
many | TRBJ2-7 | TRBD2 | TRBV10-2 | CASSPLAVDSYEQYF | TGCGCCAGCAGCCCTCTAGCGGTAGATTCCTACGAGCAGTACTTC
many | TRBJ2-7 | - | TRBV5-1 | CASSTDIEQYF | TGCGCCAGCAGCACCGATATTGAGCAGTACTTC
many | TRBJ2-5 | TRBD1 | TRBV20-1 | CSAPTGGGTQYF | TGCAGTGCCCCAACAGGGGGCGGGACCCAGTACTTC
many | TRBJ1-1 | - | TRBV11-2 | CASSPTRAEAFF | TGTGCCAGCAGCCCAACGCGGGCTGAAGCTTTCTTT
many | TRBJ1-6 | - | TRBV30 | CAWTPGGGSYNSPLHF | TGTGCCTGGACCCCTGGGGGAGGGTCCTATAATTCACCCCTCCACTTT
many | TRBJ1-5 | - | TRBV7-6 | CASSLEQAGEPQHF | TGTGCCAGCAGCTTAGAACAGGCCGGGGAGCCCCAGCATTTT
many | TRBJ2-7 | - | TRBV2 | CASTQGSHEQYF | TGTGCCAGCACCCAGGGCTCCCACGAGCAGTACTTC
many | TRBJ2-5 | TRBD1 | TRBV6-5 | CASRGSAGGAWGETQYF | TGTGCCAGCAGGGGGTCCGCAGGGGGCGCCTGGGGAGAGACCCAGTACTTC
many | TRBJ2-4 | - | TRBV6-4 | CASRAGTDRVGSSGIHKNIQYF | TGTGCCAGCAGAGCGGGTACCGACAGGGTCGGTTCTTCTGGGATCCACAAAAACATTCAGTACTTC
many | TRBJ2-5 | - | TRBV27 | CASSWGDRPGTQYF | TGTGCCAGCAGTTGGGGAGATCGGCCAGGGACCCAGTACTTC
many | TRBJ2-4 | - | TRBV20-1 | CSAIRTDGAKNIQYF | TGCAGTGCCATCCGGACGGATGGGGCCAAAAACATTCAGTACTTC
many | TRBJ1-1 | - | TRBV6-1 | CASSEGGNTEAFF | TGTGCCAGCAGCGAAGGGGGGAACACTGAAGCTTTCTTT
few | TRBJ2-5 | - | TRBV28 | CATKGIPQETQYF | TGTGCCACCAAGGGGATCCCGCAAGAGACCCAGTACTTC
many | TRBJ1-5 | TRBD1 | TRBV6-5 | CASSSGQGYSNQPQHF | TGTGCCAGCAGTAGCGGACAGGGCTATAGCAATCAGCCCCAGCATTTT
many | TRBJ2-5 | TRBD2 | TRBV6-5 | CASSYSGLAGGRQETQYF | TGTGCCAGCAGTTACTCGGGACTAGCGGGGGGGAGGCAAGAGACCCAGTACTTC
many | TRBJ2-7 | - | TRBV19 | CASSAPGTDYYEQYF | TGTGCCAGTAGTGCCCCCGGGACGGACTACTACGAGCAGTACTTC
many | TRBJ2-7 | TRBD2 | TRBV28 | CASSSPGLAYEQYF | TGTGCCAGCAGTTCCCCGGGACTAGCTTACGAGCAGTACTTC
many | TRBJ2-7 | TRBD1 | TRBV6-5 | CASSFNPGQGAGYEQYF | TGTGCCAGCAGTTTCAACCCCGGGCAGGGGGCGGGCTACGAGCAGTACTTC
few | TRBJ2-5 | TRBD1 | TRBV6-1 | CASSEGRGHETQYF | TGTGCCAGCAGTGAAGGCAGGGGGCATGAGACCCAGTACTTC
many | TRBJ1-1 | TRBD1 | TRBV6-5 | CASSFWAGGSMNTEAFF | TGTGCCAGCAGTTTCTGGGCAGGGGGCTCCATGAACACTGAAGCTTTCTTT
- | TRBJ2-4 | TRBD1 | TRBV3-1 | CASSQDITGGRIKYF | TGTGCCAGCAGCCAAGATATTACAGGGGGACGCATTAAGTACTTC
- | TRBJ2-5 | - | TRBV2 | CASSTDRSRYF | TGTGCCAGCAGCACCGACAGGTCCCGGTACTTC
many | TRBJ2-2 | TRBD2 | TRBV5-1 | CASSLDLAGGTGELFF | TGCGCCAGCAGCTTGGACCTAGCGGGAGGAACCGGGGAGCTGTTTTTT
few | TRBJ2-5 | - | TRBV24-1 | CATSDLRPVQETQYF | TGTGCCACCAGTGATTTGCGCCCGGTACAAGAGACCCAGTACTTC
many | TRBJ2-5 | TRBD2 | TRBV2 | CASRVKPGLAGGETQYF | TGTGCCAGCAGGGTAAAGCCGGGACTAGCGGGAGGAGAGACCCAGTACTTC
few | TRBJ1-5 | - | TRBV11-1 | CASSHSGTPSNQPQHF | TGTGCCAGCAGCCATTCCGGGACACCGAGCAATCAGCCCCAGCATTTT
- | TRBJ1-3 | - | TRBV6-1 | CASRRTAFDSGNTIYF | TGTGCCAGCAGGAGGACAGCTTTCGACTCTGGAAACACCATATATTTT
many | TRBJ1-2 | TRBD1 | TRBV28 | CASSLPSRGQGLYGYTF | TGTGCCAGCAGTTTACCCTCTCGTGGACAGGGTTTATATGGCTACACCTTC
many | TRBJ2-7 | TRBD2 | TRBV12-3/TRBV12-4 | CASSDRTSGSPYEQYF | TGTGCCAGCTCAGACAGGACTAGCGGGAGCCCGTACGAGCAGTACTTC
many | TRBJ2-7 | - | TRBV20-1 | CSALYAAYEQYF | TGCAGTGCCCTCTACGCGGCCTACGAGCAGTACTTC
- | TRBJ1-2 | TRBD1 | TRBV20-1 | CSASTGTGREGYTF | TGCAGTGCTAGTACCGGGACAGGTCGAGAAGGCTACACCTTC
many | TRBJ1-2 | TRBD1 | TRBV19 | CASSSLVGTGVYGYTF | TGTGCCAGTAGTAGCCTCGTAGGGACAGGGGTCTATGGCTACACCTTC
many | TRBJ1-6 | - | TRBV20-1 | CSAREPRRNSPLHF | TGCAGTGCTAGAGAGCCCCGACGCAATTCACCCCTCCACTTT
many | TRBJ2-7 | TRBD2 | TRBV28 | CASSSHPFRLAGHLSSYEQYF | TGTGCCAGCAGTTCTCACCCTTTCAGGCTAGCGGGGCACCTTAGCTCCTACGAGCAGTACTTC
many | TRBJ1-1 | TRBD1 | TRBV9 | CASSILGQGAAGDTEAFF | TGTGCCAGCAGCATACTCGGACAGGGGGCGGCTGGGGACACTGAAGCTTTCTTT
many | TRBJ1-2 | - | TRBV30 | CAWSGGNYGYTF | TGTGCCTGGAGTGGCGGGAACTATGGCTACACCTTC
- | TRBJ1-1 | - | TRBV6-1 | CASSHLQYANTEAFF | TGTGCCAGCAGCCACCTACAGTATGCGAACACTGAAGCTTTCTTT
- | TRBJ1-5 | - | TRBV28 | CASSLRGGYQPQHF | TGTGCCAGCAGTTTAAGGGGAGGGTATCAGCCCCAGCATTTT
few | TRBJ2-2 | - | TRBV4-1 | CASSQDVAYTGELFF | TGCGCCAGCAGCCAAGATGTCGCTTACACCGGGGAGCTGTTTTTT
many | TRBJ1-5 | TRBD1 | TRBV10-3 | CAISEGTGFYQPQHF | TGTGCCATCAGTGAGGGGACAGGATTTTATCAGCCCCAGCATTTT
many | TRBJ2-7 | TRBD2 | TRBV11-1 | CASSSQTPTGLAGVYEQYF | TGTGCCAGCAGCAGTCAGACGCCAACGGGACTAGCGGGAGTTTACGAGCAGTACTTC
many | TRBJ2-7 | - | TRBV12-3/TRBV12-4 | CASSLFHEQYF | TGTGCCAGCAGTTTATTTCACGAGCAGTACTTC
many | TRBJ1-5 | - | TRBV19 | CASSWGQGGNQPQHF | TGTGCCAGTAGCTGGGGGCAGGGCGGCAATCAGCCCCAGCATTTT
few | TRBJ2-2 | TRBD2 | TRBV18 | CASSPPLASSGYGNTGELFF | TGTGCCAGCTCACCACCTCTCGCGTCTAGCGGGTACGGGAACACCGGGGAGCTGTTTTTT
- | TRBJ2-1 | - | TRBV27 | CASSLAGYNEQFF | TGTGCCAGCAGTTTAGCCGGTTACAATGAGCAGTTCTTC
many | TRBJ2-7 | - | TRBV20-1 | CSARDGNRYEQYF | TGCAGTGCCAGGGACGGGAACCGCTACGAGCAGTACTTC
- | TRBJ2-5 | - | TRBV7-2 | CASSSDIMAGQETQYF | TGTGCCAGCAGCTCAGACATTATGGCAGGGCAAGAGACCCAGTACTTC
many | TRBJ2-7 | TRBD2 | TRBV30 | CAWSGLAGASYEQYF | TGTGCCTGGAGTGGACTAGCGGGAGCCTCCTACGAGCAGTACTTC
many | TRBJ2-5 | - | TRBV20-1 | CSASGAEGYDQETQYF | TGCAGTGCTAGTGGGGCGGAGGGTTACGACCAAGAGACCCAGTACTTC
many | TRBJ2-7 | - | TRBV20-1 | CSAVIPPPSRGEQYF | TGCAGTGCTGTGATCCCCCCTCCATCTAGGGGCGAGCAGTACTTC
many | TRBJ2-2 | TRBD1 | TRBV6-2/TRBV6-3 | CASSQRDWTGTLSNTGELFF | TGTGCCAGCAGTCAGAGGGACTGGACAGGGACCCTTTCGAACACCGGGGAGCTGTTTTTT
once | TRBJ1-1 | TRBD1 | TRBV2 | CASYRRQGHIEAFF | TGTGCCAGCTACCGAAGACAGGGTCATATTGAAGCTTTCTTT
few | TRBJ2-7 | TRBD2 | TRBV3-1 | CASSPKRLAGVFYEQYF | TGTGCCAGCAGCCCAAAGAGGCTAGCGGGAGTTTTCTACGAGCAGTACTTC
- | TRBJ2-7 | - | TRBV15 | CATSRGTRNYEQYF | TGTGCCACCAGCAGAGGGACGCGAAACTACGAGCAGTACTTC